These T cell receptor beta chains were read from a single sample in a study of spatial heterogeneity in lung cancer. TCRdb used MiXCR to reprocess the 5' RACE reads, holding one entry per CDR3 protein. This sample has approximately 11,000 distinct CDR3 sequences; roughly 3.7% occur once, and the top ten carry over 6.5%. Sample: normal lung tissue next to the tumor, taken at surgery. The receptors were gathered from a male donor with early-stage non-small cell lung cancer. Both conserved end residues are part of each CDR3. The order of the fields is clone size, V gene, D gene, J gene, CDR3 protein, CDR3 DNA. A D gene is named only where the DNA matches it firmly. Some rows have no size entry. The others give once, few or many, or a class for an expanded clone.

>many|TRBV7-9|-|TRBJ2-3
CASRGDTQYF
TGTGCCAGCAGAGGAGATACGCAGTATTTT
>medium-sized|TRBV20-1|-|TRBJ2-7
CSAQLEGAAYEQYF
TGCAGTGCTCAGTTGGAGGGGGCAGCTTACGAGCAGTACTTC
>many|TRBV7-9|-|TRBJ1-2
CASSQGRNYGYTF
TGTGCCAGCAGCCAGGGACGGAACTATGGCTACACCTTC
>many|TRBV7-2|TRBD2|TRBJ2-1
CASSLMSTSGSANEQFF
TGTGCCAGCAGCTTAATGTCCACCAGCGGGAGCGCGAATGAGCAGTTCTTC
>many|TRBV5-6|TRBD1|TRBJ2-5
CASSLWGQGQETQYF
TGTGCCAGCAGCTTGTGGGGACAGGGTCAGGAGACCCAGTACTTC
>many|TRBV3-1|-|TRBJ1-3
CASSQSDRSKRSGNTIYF
TGTGCCAGCAGCCAGTCCGATAGGTCCAAACGCTCTGGAAACACCATATATTTT
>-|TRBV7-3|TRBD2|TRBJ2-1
CASSLTTGGEQFF
TGTGCCAGCAGCTTAACCACGGGGGGTGAGCAGTTCTTC
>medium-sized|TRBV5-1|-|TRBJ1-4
CASTQDGPATNEKLFF
TGCGCCAGCACCCAGGACGGACCCGCAACTAATGAAAAACTGTTTTTT
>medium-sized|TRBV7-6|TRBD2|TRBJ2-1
CASRSLGGSVNEQFF
TGTGCCAGCAGGTCTCTAGGCGGGAGTGTAAATGAGCAGTTCTTC
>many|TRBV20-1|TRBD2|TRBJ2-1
CSARDLGLAGGRLEFF
TGCAGTGCTAGAGATCTAGGACTAGCGGGAGGGCGTCTCGAGTTCTTC
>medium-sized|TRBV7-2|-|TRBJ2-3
CASSLTPGVADTQYF
TGTGCCAGCAGCTTAACCCCAGGGGTAGCAGATACGCAGTATTTT
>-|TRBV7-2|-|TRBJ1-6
CASSLDNSISGPLHF
TGTGCCAGCAGCTTAGACAATTCAATCAGCGGGCCCCTCCACTTT
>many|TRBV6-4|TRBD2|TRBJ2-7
CASVLAGVDEQYF
TGTGCCAGCGTGCTAGCGGGAGTCGACGAGCAGTACTTC
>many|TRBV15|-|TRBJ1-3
CATSRSGVSGNTIYF
TGTGCCACCAGCAGAAGTGGGGTCTCTGGAAACACCATATATTTT
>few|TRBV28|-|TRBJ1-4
CASSTTRKREKLFF
TGTGCCAGCAGTACGACAAGGAAACGCGAAAAACTGTTTTTT
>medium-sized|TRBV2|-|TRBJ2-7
CASTPGQTYEQYF
TGTGCCAGCACCCCTGGACAGACCTACGAGCAGTACTTC
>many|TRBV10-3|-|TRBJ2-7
CAISNLDEQYF
TGTGCCATCAGTAACCTTGACGAGCAGTACTTC
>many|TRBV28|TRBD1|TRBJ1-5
CASSFPGTGSGQPQHF
TGTGCCAGCAGTTTCCCCGGGACAGGGTCTGGTCAGCCCCAGCATTTT
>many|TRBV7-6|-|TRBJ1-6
CASSATGQNNSPLHF
TGTGCCAGCAGCGCAACAGGGCAGAATAATTCACCCCTCCACTTT
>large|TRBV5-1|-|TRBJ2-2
CASSPGGYTGELFF
TGCGCCAGCAGCCCTGGGGGTTACACCGGGGAGCTGTTTTTT
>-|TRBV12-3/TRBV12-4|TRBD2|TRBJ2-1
CASSRTSGTYNEQFF
TGTGCCAGCAGCCGTACTAGCGGGACCTACAATGAGCAGTTCTTC
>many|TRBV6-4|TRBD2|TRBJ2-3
CASSDSLAGGDTQYF
TGTGCCAGCAGTGACTCACTAGCGGGAGGAGATACGCAGTATTTT
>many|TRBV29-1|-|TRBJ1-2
CSVEGSSSRPGGYTF
TGCAGCGTTGAGGGTTCCAGTTCCCGGCCGGGTGGCTACACCTTC
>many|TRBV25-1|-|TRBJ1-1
CASGVNTEAFF
TGTGCCAGCGGGGTGAACACTGAAGCTTTCTTT
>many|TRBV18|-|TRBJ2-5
CASSYSGEETQYF
TGTGCCAGCTCATACTCCGGTGAGGAGACCCAGTACTTC
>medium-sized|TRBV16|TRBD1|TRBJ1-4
CASKPGQSTSTNEKLFF
TGTGCCAGCAAACCGGGACAGTCGACGTCAACTAATGAAAAACTGTTTTTT
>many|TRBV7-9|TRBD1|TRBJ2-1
CASSLVGQGAYNEQFF
TGTGCCAGCAGCTTAGTGGGACAGGGGGCTTACAATGAGCAGTTCTTC
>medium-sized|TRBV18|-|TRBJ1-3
CASSPDAVSSGNTIYF
TGTGCCAGCTCACCAGACGCGGTCAGCTCTGGAAACACCATATATTTT
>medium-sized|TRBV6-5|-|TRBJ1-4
CAVGAATNEKLFF
TGTGCTGTGGGAGCCGCAACTAATGAAAAACTGTTTTTT
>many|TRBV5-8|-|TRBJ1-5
CASSPPGGINQPQHF
TGTGCCAGCAGCCCCCCTGGAGGGATCAATCAGCCCCAGCATTTT
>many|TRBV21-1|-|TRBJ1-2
CASSGDIEAANYGYTF
TGTGCCAGCAGCGGGGACATCGAGGCGGCAAACTATGGCTACACCTTC
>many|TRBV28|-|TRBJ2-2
CASSLYRVNTGELFF
TGTGCCAGCAGTTTATACAGGGTGAACACCGGGGAGCTGTTTTTT
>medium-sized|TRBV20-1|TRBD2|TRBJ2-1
CSARDPPGGRENNEQFF
TGCAGTGCTAGAGATCCACCGGGCGGGAGGGAGAACAATGAGCAGTTCTTC
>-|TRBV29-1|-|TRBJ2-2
CSVARRRETGELFF
TGCAGCGTTGCTCGCAGGAGGGAGACCGGGGAGCTGTTTTTT
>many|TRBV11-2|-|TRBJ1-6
CASTIKGYSPLHF
TGTGCCAGTACCATTAAGGGGTACTCACCCCTCCACTTT
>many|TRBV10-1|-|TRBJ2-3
CASSSDTQYF
TGCGCCAGCAGTTCGGATACGCAGTATTTT
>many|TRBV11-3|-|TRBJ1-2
CASSFNDTNYGYTF
TGTGCCAGCAGCTTCAATGACACTAACTATGGCTACACCTTC
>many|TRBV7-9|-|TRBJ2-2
CASSLDLANTGELFF
TGTGCCAGCAGCTTAGACCTCGCGAACACCGGGGAGCTGTTTTTT
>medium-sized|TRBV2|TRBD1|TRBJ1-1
CASSGSGQIKAFF
TGTGCCAGCAGTGGATCGGGACAGATAAAAGCTTTCTTT
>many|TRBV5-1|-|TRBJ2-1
CASSGDPGDEQFF
TGCGCCAGCTCGGGCGATCCAGGGGATGAGCAGTTCTTC